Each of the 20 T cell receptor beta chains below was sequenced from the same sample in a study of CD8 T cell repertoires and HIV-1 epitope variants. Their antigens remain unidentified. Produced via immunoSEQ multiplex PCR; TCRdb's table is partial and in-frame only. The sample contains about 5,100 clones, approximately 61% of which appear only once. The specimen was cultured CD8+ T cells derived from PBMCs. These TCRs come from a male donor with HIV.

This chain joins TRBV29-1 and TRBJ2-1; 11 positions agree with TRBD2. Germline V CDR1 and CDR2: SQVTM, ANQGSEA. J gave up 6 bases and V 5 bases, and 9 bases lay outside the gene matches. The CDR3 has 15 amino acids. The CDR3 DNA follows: TGCAGCGTTCGTCAACTAGCGGGAGTGGGCAATGAGCAGTTCTTC. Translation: CSVRQLAGVGNEQFF.

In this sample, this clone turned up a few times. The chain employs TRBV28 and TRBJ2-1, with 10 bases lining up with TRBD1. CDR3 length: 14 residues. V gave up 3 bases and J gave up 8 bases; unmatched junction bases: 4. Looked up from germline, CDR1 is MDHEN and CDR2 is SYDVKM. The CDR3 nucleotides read TGTGCCAGCAGTTTGGGACAGGGGTTGGATGAGCAGTTCTTC. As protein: CASSLGQGLDEQFF.

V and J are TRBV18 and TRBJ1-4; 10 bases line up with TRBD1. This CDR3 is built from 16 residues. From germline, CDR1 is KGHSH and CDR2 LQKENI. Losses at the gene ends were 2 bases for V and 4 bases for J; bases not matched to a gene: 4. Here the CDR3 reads CASSPRTGGNNEKLFF. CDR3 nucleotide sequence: TGTGCCAGCTCACCAAGGACAGGGGGGAATAATGAAAAACTGTTTTTT.

CDR3 nucleotide sequence: TGTGCCAGCCGACAGGGGGCGAGCAATCAGCCCCAGCATTTT. Its protein product is CASRQGASNQPQHF. The chain is built from TRBV19 and TRBJ1-5; 10 bases map to TRBD1. Germline CDR1 LNHDA, CDR2 SQIVND (reference sequence). CDR3 length: 14 amino acids. Germline trimming cut 9 bases from V and 1 base from J; bases unmatched to any gene: 3.

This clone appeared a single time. In nucleotides, the CDR3 is TGTGCCAGCAGCTCAGACATTAGATTCGGGCTCCAAGAGACCCAGTACTTC. This encodes CASSSDIRFGLQETQYF. V usage is TRBV7-2 and J usage is TRBJ2-5; no clear D. Germline lookup yields CDR1 SGHTA and CDR2 FQGNSA. The CDR3 is made up of 17 amino acids. The V and J ends lost 4 bases and 1 base respectively, with 19 bases between them.

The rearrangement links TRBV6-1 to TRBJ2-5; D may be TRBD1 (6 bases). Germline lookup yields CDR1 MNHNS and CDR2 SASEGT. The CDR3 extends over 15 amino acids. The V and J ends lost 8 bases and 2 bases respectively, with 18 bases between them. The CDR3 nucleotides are TGTGCCAGCGGAAGTTGGGACAACCTACAAGAGACCCAGTACTTC. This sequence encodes CASGSWDNLQETQYF.

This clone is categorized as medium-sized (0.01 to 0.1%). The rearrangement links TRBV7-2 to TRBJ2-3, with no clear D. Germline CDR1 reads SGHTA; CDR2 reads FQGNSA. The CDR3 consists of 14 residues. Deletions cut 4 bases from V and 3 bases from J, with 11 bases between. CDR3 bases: TGTGCCAGCAGCTCCGTACTGGCGACAGATACGCAGTATTTT. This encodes CASSSVLATDTQYF.

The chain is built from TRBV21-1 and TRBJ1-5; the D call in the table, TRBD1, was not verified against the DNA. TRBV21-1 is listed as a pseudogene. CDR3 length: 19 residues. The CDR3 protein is CASSTYRGVVFVGDQPQHF. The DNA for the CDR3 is TGTGCCAGCAGCACCTACAGGGGGGTGGTATTCGTCGGGGATCAGCCCCAGCATTTT.

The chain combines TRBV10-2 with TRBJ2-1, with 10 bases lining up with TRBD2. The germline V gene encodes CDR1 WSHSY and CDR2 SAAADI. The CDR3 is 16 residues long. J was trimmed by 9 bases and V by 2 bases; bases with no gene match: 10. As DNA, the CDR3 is TGCGCCAGCAGTGAGATCAGAGCGGGGGGGTTTAGTGAGCAGTTCTTC. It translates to CASSEIRAGGFSEQFF.

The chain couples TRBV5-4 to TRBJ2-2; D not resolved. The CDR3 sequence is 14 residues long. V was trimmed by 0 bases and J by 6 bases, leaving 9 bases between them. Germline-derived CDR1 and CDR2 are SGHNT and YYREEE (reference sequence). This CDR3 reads CASSLAETPGELFF. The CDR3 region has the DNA TGTGCCAGCAGCTTGGCCGAGACTCCCGGGGAGCTGTTTTTT. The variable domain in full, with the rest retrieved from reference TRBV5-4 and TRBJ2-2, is ETGVTQSPTHLIKTRGQQVTLRCSSQSGHNTVSWYQQALGQGPQFIFQYYREEENGRGNFPPRFSGLQFPNYSSELNVNALELDDSALYLCASSLAETPGELFFGEGSRLTVL.

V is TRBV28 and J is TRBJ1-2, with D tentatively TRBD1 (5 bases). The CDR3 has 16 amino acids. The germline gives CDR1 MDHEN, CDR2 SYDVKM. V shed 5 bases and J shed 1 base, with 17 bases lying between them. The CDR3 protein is CASSLDPTDFNYGYTF. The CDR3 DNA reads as TGTGCCAGCAGTCTGGACCCGACAGATTTTAACTATGGCTACACCTTC.

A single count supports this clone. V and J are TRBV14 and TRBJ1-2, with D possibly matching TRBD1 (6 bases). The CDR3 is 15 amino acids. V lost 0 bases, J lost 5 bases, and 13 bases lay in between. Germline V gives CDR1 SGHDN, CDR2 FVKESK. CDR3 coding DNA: TGTGCCAGCAGCCAAGAAACAGGGCAGAATTATGGCTACACCTTC. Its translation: CASSQETGQNYGYTF.

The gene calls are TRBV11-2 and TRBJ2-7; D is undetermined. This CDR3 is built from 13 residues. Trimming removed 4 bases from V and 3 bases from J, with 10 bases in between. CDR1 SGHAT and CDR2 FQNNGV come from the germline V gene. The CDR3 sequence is CASSSSDGYEQYF. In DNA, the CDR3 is TGTGCCAGCAGCTCCTCGGACGGCTACGAGCAGTACTTC.

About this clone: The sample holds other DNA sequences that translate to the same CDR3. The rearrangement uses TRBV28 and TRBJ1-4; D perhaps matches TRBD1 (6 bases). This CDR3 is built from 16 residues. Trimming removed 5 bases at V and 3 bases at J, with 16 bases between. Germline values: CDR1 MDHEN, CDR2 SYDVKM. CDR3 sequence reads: CASSTTRQEANEKLFF. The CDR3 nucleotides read TGTGCCAGCAGTACCACCCGACAGGAGGCTAATGAAAAACTGTTTTTT.

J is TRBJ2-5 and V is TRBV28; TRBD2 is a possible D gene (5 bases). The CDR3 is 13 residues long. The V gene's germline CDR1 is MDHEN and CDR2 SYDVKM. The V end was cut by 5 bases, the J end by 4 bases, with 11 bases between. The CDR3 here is CASSPRLTETQYF. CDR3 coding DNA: TGTGCCAGCAGTCCACGACTAACAGAGACCCAGTACTTC. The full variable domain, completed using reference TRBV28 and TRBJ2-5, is DVKVTQSSRYLVKRTGEKVFLECVQDMDHENMFWYRQDPGLGLRLIYFSYDVKMKEKGDIPEGYSVSREKKERFSLILESASTNQTSMYLCASSPRLTETQYFGPGTRLLVL.

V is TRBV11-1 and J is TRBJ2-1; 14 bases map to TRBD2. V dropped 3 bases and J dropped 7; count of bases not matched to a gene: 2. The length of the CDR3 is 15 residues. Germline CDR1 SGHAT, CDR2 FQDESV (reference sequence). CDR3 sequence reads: CASSFGTSGSNEQFF. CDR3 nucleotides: TGTGCCAGCAGCTTTGGGACTAGCGGGAGTAATGAGCAGTTCTTC.

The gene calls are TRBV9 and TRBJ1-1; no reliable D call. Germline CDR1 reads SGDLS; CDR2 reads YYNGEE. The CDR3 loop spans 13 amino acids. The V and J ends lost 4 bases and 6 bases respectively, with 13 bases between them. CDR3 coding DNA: TGTGCCAGCAGCCCCGTCCGCGGCGCTGAAGCTTTCTTT. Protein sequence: CASSPVRGAEAFF.

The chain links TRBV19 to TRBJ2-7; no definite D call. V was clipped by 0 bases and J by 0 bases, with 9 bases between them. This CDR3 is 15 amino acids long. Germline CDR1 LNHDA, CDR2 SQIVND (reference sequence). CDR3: CASSIDNWSSYEQYF. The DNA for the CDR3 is TGTGCCAGTAGTATAGATAACTGGAGCTCCTACGAGCAGTACTTC.

CDR3 amino acids: CASSLGPEPKTQYF. The CDR3 DNA sequence: TGTGCCAGCAGCTTGGGGCCCGAGCCCAAGACCCAGTACTTC. This rearrangement joins TRBV5-6 to TRBJ2-5; D is uncertain. The germline CDR1 and CDR2 sequences are SGHDT and YYEEEE. The CDR3 is made up of 14 amino acids. V was cut by 0 bases and J by 6 bases, with 12 bases left in between.

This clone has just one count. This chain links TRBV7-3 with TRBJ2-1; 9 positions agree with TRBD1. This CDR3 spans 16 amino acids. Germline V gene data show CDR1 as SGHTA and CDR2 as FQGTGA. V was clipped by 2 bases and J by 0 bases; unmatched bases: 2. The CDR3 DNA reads TGTGCCAGCAGCTTAGCGGGACAGGGCTCCTACAATGAGCAGTTCTTC. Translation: CASSLAGQGSYNEQFF.